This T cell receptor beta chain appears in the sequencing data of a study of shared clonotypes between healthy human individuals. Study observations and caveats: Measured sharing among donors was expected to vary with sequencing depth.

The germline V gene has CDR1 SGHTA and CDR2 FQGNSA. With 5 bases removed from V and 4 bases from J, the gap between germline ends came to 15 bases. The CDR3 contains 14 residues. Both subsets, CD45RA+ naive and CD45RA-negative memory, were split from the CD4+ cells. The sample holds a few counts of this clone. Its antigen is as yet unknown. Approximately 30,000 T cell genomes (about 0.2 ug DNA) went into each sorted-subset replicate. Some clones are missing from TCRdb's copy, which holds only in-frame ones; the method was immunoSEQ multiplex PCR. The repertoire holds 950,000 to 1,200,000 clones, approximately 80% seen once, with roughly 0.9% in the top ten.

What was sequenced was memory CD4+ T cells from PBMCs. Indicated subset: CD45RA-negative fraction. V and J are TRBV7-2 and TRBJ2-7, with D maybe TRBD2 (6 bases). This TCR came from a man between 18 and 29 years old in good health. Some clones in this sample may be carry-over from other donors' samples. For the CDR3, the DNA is TGTGCCAGCAGCGCGACTAGAGGTCGGTACGAGCAGTACTTC. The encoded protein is CASSATRGRYEQYF.